This entry features one TCR beta chain sequence. Its antigen is undetermined. The entry originates in a study of OX40 agonist ivuxolimab in advanced cancers. Study information: Earlier anti-PD-1, anti-PD-L1 or anti-CTLA-4 therapy was permitted; roughly 40% had received some.

V lost 1 base to trimming and J lost 0 bases, with 10 bases between them. There are 17 residues in the CDR3. Looked up from germline, CDR1 is SGHTA and CDR2 is FQGNSA. Study-wide points: Clonal expansion was among the lowest in partial responders at 0.1-3.0 mg/kg, especially CD8+. Within 6 weeks, CD4+ and CD8+ blood T cells expanded clonally at 0.1 to 3.0 mg/kg.

Repertoires were generated with immunoSEQ multiplex PCR, while TCRdb's copy carries only in-frame clones and drops some. The sample lists roughly 74,000 clones, approximately 92% occurring once. The chain has TRBV7-2 and TRBJ1-6; the D gene is possibly TRBD1 (5 bases). This TCR was recovered from an adult with an advanced solid tumor such as melanoma, head and neck, liver or kidney cancer. The specimen comprised CD4+ or CD8+ T cells sorted from blood, sampled in a trial of the OX40 agonist ivuxolimab. The CDR3 bases are TGTGCCAGCAGCTTAGGGGACGGAAGCTCCTATAATTCACCCCTCCACTTT. Its translation is CASSLGDGSSYNSPLHF. The full variable domain, with the rest looked up from reference TRBV7-2 and TRBJ1-6, is GAGVSQSPSNKVTEKGKDVELRCDPISGHTALYWYRQSLGQGLEFLIYFQGNSAPDKSGLPSDRFSAERTGGSVSTLTIQRTQQEDSAVYLCASSLGDGSSYNSPLHFGNGTRLTVT.